A single sample is the source of the 30 T cell receptor beta chains below, sequenced in a study of blood T cell repertoires in COVID-19. Some clones are missing from TCRdb's copy, which holds only in-frame ones; the method was immunoSEQ multiplex PCR. This table has a few hundred thousand clones, over 75% appearing once. The specimen sequenced was PBMCs or T cells enriched from blood (not recorded which). The receptor source for this set is a woman in her forties who had recovered from COVID-19.

CDR3 protein: CASSLRGTWDQPQHF. In nucleotides, the CDR3 is TGTGCCAGCAGCTTACGGGGGACTTGGGATCAGCCCCAGCATTTT. The rearrangement uses TRBV11-2 and TRBJ1-5; a weak D match, TRBD1 (5 bases). With 2 bases removed from V and 5 bases from J, the gap between germline ends came to 13 bases. CDR1 and CDR2 from the germline V gene are SGHAT and FQNNGV. The CDR3 is made up of 15 amino acids.

A word on this clone: This specimen includes other DNA sequences encoding the same CDR3. The chain has TRBV18 and TRBJ1-5; TRBD1 agrees at 10 bases. Germline CDR1 reads KGHSH; CDR2 reads LQKENI. Losses at the gene ends were 3 bases for V and 0 bases for J; bases not matched to a gene: 2. The CDR3 length is 16 residues. CDR3: CASSPGTGDSNQPQHF. CDR3 nucleotide sequence: TGTGCCAGCTCACCCGGGACAGGGGATAGCAATCAGCCCCAGCATTTT.

The chain joins TRBV10-3 to TRBJ1-1; TRBD1 might be the D (5 bases). V gave up 7 bases and J gave up 1 base, with 10 bases separating them. Germline CDR1 ENHRY, CDR2 SYGVKD. CDR3 size: 13 residues. CDR3 DNA: TGTGCCATCATGACAGATAAGAACACTGAAGCTTTCTTT. This sequence encodes CAIMTDKNTEAFF.

This chain joins TRBV5-1 and TRBJ1-4, with 10 bases that match TRBD1. From germline, CDR1 is SGHRS and CDR2 YFSETQ. J gave up 0 bases and V 3 bases, and 2 bases lay outside the gene matches. The CDR3 extends over 16 amino acids. CDR3 nucleotide sequence: TGCGCCAGCAGCTGGGGACAGGGGTCAACTAATGAAAAACTGTTTTTT. Translation: CASSWGQGSTNEKLFF.

The gene calls are TRBV5-4 and TRBJ2-7; 7 bases match TRBD2. The CDR3 loop spans 15 amino acids. Losses at the gene ends were 4 bases for V and 4 bases for J; bases not matched to a gene: 11. CDR1 and CDR2 (germline): SGHNT, YYREEE (reference sequence). The CDR3 region is CASSPTPSGVYEQYF. The CDR3, as DNA: TGTGCCAGCAGCCCGACCCCTAGCGGAGTATACGAGCAGTACTTC.

CDR3 sequence: CASSLDGQGAFEQYF. The CDR3 nucleotides read TGTGCCAGCAGCTTAGATGGACAGGGGGCGTTCGAGCAGTACTTC. This chain connects TRBV7-2 to TRBJ2-7, with TRBD1 matching over 11 bases. From germline, CDR1 is SGHTA and CDR2 FQGNSA. This CDR3 spans 15 amino acids. V lost 1 base and J lost 6; bases outside the gene matches: 5.

This chain uses TRBV21-1 with TRBJ2-3; TRBD2, as called in the table, went unchecked against the DNA. TRBV21-1 is labeled a pseudogene. The CDR3 contains 15 residues. Here the CDR3 DNA reads TGTGCCAGCAGCAAATCCAGCGGGAAGGGAGATACGCAGTATTTT. Encoded protein: CASSKSSGKGDTQYF.

The rearrangement links TRBV3-1 (or the pseudogene TRBV3-2) to TRBJ2-7, with TRBD2 as a possible D gene (6 bases). This CDR3 has 15 amino acids. Per the germline V gene, CDR1 is LGHDT and CDR2 is YNNKEL (reference sequence). With 8 bases removed from V and 4 bases from J, the gap between germline ends came to 21 bases. The CDR3 sequence is CASGRSGFQPYEQYF. CDR3 sequence (DNA): TGTGCCAGCGGCCGAAGCGGGTTCCAACCTTACGAGCAGTACTTC.

The chain couples TRBV9 to TRBJ1-2, with a tentative D call TRBD1 (5 bases). Between the trimmed V and J ends, which lost 5 bases and 3 bases, there was a span of 14 bases. CDR1 and CDR2 (germline): SGDLS, YYNGEE. CDR3 length equals 14 residues. CDR3 sequence: CASSTRQTDYGYTF. Written as DNA, the CDR3 is TGTGCCAGCAGTACCAGACAGACCGACTATGGCTACACCTTC. The complete variable domain, with remaining parts taken from reference TRBV9 and TRBJ1-2, reads DSGVTQTPKHLITATGQRVTLRCSPRSGDLSVYWYQQSLDQGLQFLIQYYNGEERAKGNILERFSAQQFPDLHSELNLSSLELGDSALYFCASSTRQTDYGYTFGSGTRLTVV.

CDR3 amino acids: CASSRVGGRQETQYF. CDR3 bases: TGCGCCAGCAGCCGTGTAGGCGGGAGGCAAGAGACCCAGTACTTC. This rearrangement joins TRBV5-1 to TRBJ2-5; 8 positions agree with TRBD2. Per the germline V gene, CDR1 is SGHRS and CDR2 is YFSETQ. The CDR3 contains 15 residues. Losses at the gene ends were 4 bases for V and 2 bases for J; bases not matched to a gene: 7. The whole variable domain, filled in from reference TRBV5-1 and TRBJ2-5, reads KAGVTQTPRYLIKTRGQQVTLSCSPISGHRSVSWYQQTPGQGLQFLFEYFSETQRNKGNFPGRFSGRQFSNSRSEMNVSTLELGDSALYLCASSRVGGRQETQYFGPGTRLLVL.

The chain links TRBV6-4 to TRBJ2-1; 8 positions agree with TRBD1. This CDR3 is 13 amino acids long. The V and J ends lost 5 bases and 6 bases, in that order; junction bases with no gene match: 3. The germline CDR1 and CDR2 sequences are MRHNA and SNTAGT. CDR3 sequence: CASSFGQGNEQFF. For the CDR3, the DNA is TGTGCCAGCAGTTTTGGACAGGGCAATGAGCAGTTCTTC.

In DNA form, the CDR3 reads TGTGCCAGCAGTTACTACGCGGGAGGGGGCTACACCTTC. Translating gives CASSYYAGGGYTF. The chain combines TRBV6-6 with TRBJ1-2; no firm D call. Germline V CDR1 and CDR2: MNHNY, SVGAGI (reference sequence). There are 13 residues in the CDR3. The ends were cut back, 1 base at V and 8 bases at J, with 11 bases in the middle.

V usage is TRBV13 and J usage is TRBJ1-1, with D uncertain. V dropped 5 bases and J dropped 0 bases, with 7 bases sitting between them. Germline V gene lookup returns CDR1 PRHDT and CDR2 FYEKMQ (reference sequence). This CDR3 region has 13 residues. The CDR3 sequence is CASSGRLNTEAFF. The CDR3 coding sequence is TGTGCCAGCAGCGGTCGGTTGAACACTGAAGCTTTCTTT. The full variable domain, its missing parts supplied by reference TRBV13 and TRBJ1-1, is AAGVIQSPRHLIKEKRETATLKCYPIPRHDTVYWYQQGPGQDPQFLISFYEKMQSDKGSIPDRFSAQQFSDYHSELNMSSLELGDSALYFCASSGRLNTEAFFGQGTRLTVV.

This clone was seen a single time. J is TRBJ1-1 and V is TRBV19, with 8 bases matching TRBD1. The V gene end was trimmed by 4 bases and the J gene end by 3 bases; junction bases not matched to a gene: 10. Germline V gene lookup returns CDR1 LNHDA and CDR2 SQIVND (reference sequence). The CDR3 extends over 16 amino acids. CDR3 in amino acids: CASSNRQGIGDTEAFF. Here the CDR3 DNA reads TGTGCCAGTAGTAATAGACAGGGGATAGGGGACACTGAAGCTTTCTTT.

This clone was recorded at least ten times. This rearrangement joins TRBV5-1 to TRBJ2-2; 8 nucleotides match TRBD2. After removal of 4 bases from V and 0 bases from J, the junction contained 5 bases not matched to a gene. The CDR3 is made up of 16 amino acids. Germline V gives CDR1 SGHRS, CDR2 YFSETQ. The CDR3 sequence: CASSDPGLANTGELFF. The CDR3 DNA sequence: TGCGCCAGCAGCGACCCGGGACTAGCGAACACCGGGGAGCTGTTTTTT.

This rearrangement joins TRBV5-8 to TRBJ1-5; D is undetermined. V was clipped by 9 bases and J by 0 bases, with 19 bases between them. In germline, CDR1 is SGHTS, CDR2 YDEGEE. The CDR3 runs 16 residues. CDR3 loop: CATHTWRAHSNQPQHF. CDR3 in DNA: TGTGCCACCCATACTTGGAGGGCCCATAGCAATCAGCCCCAGCATTTT.

This chain uses TRBV3-1 (or the pseudogene TRBV3-2) with TRBJ2-7; 10 bases fit TRBD2. This CDR3 contains 16 residues. CDR1 is LGHDT, CDR2 YNNKEL, per germline (reference sequence). With V trimmed by 1 base and J by 9 bases, 12 bases remained unmatched. CDR3 nucleotide sequence: TGTGCCAGCAGCCAAGGGGGTAGCGGGAGGCTGTCTGGGCAGTACTTC. Amino acids: CASSQGGSGRLSGQYF.

The genes are TRBV12-3 or TRBV12-4 and TRBJ1-1; 10 bases match TRBD1. The V and J ends lost 6 bases and 3 bases, in that order; junction bases with no gene match: 1. There are 13 residues in the CDR3. CDR3 sequence: CASRGQGYTEAFF. The CDR3 DNA sequence: TGTGCCAGCAGGGGACAGGGGTACACTGAAGCTTTCTTT.

The rearrangement uses TRBV13 and TRBJ2-7; D perhaps matches TRBD1 (6 bases). This CDR3 has 13 residues. The germline V gene has CDR1 PRHDT and CDR2 FYEKMQ (reference sequence). The germline V and J ends were trimmed by 2 bases and 7 bases, with 12 bases remaining between them. The CDR3 DNA reads TGTGCCAGCAGCTTATTTGGGGGCCGGGAGCAGTACTTC. It yields the protein CASSLFGGREQYF.

This chain joins TRBV2 and TRBJ2-1; TRBD2 matches at 8 bases. Germline trimming cut 6 bases from V and 0 bases from J; bases unmatched to any gene: 7. This CDR3 region has 16 residues. CDR1 and CDR2 from the germline V gene are SNHLY and FYNNEI. The CDR3 reads CASSRHLAGSYNEQFF. The DNA of the CDR3 is TGTGCCAGCAGCCGCCACCTAGCGGGCTCCTACAATGAGCAGTTCTTC.

The chain carries TRBV11-2 and TRBJ2-7; TRBD1 is a possible D gene (5 bases). The CDR3 runs 14 residues. Trimming shortened V by 0 bases and J by 3 bases, and 9 bases separated the two germline ends. The V gene's germline CDR1 is SGHAT and CDR2 FQNNGV. The CDR3, as DNA: TGTGCCAGCAGCTTAGATCGACAGATCTACGAGCAGTACTTC. It codes for CASSLDRQIYEQYF.

CDR3: CASSLRLAGRSYEQYF. CDR3 DNA: TGTGCCAGCAGCTTAAGGTTAGCGGGAAGGTCCTACGAGCAGTACTTC. The rearrangement links TRBV7-9 to TRBJ2-7; 8 bases line up with TRBD2. This CDR3 comprises 16 residues. The junction had 7 bases not matched to a gene; V was cut back by 2 bases and J by 1 base. The germline V gene encodes CDR1 SEHNR and CDR2 FQNEAQ (reference sequence).

This sequence joins TRBV5-4 and TRBJ2-1; D is undetermined. The CDR3 is made up of 14 amino acids. V was shortened by 0 bases and J by 5 bases, with 9 bases between the two germline ends. Germline V lookup: CDR1 SGHNT, CDR2 YYREEE (reference sequence). In nucleotides, the CDR3 is TGTGCCAGCAGCTTGGTGAACCGGGACAATGAGCAGTTCTTC. This sequence encodes CASSLVNRDNEQFF.

This clone was seen once. This chain uses TRBV2 with TRBJ1-2; 7 nucleotides align to TRBD1. V shed 4 bases and J 6 bases; nucleotides not matched to a gene: 11. This CDR3 spans 15 amino acids. Germline V CDR1 and CDR2: SNHLY, FYNNEI. The CDR3 sequence is CASSGSPRTGHGYTF. CDR3 bases: TGTGCCAGCAGTGGTTCCCCGCGGACAGGCCATGGCTACACCTTC.

This chain joins TRBV7-2 and TRBJ2-5; possibly TRBD2 for D (6 bases). Between the trimmed V and J ends, which lost 5 bases and 1 base, there was a span of 20 bases. CDR3 length equals 17 residues. The V gene's germline CDR1 is SGHTA and CDR2 FQGNSA. The CDR3 nucleotides are TGTGCCAGCAGCCCCCTTGACGCGGGACCCCTCCAAGAGACCCAGTACTTC. Translated: CASSPLDAGPLQETQYF.

This rearrangement joins TRBV5-1 to TRBJ2-7; D may be TRBD1 (6 bases). V lost 7 bases and J 3 bases, leaving 8 bases between the germline ends. Germline V gene lookup returns CDR1 SGHRS and CDR2 YFSETQ. The CDR3 covers 11 residues. The CDR3, as DNA: TGCGCCAGCGGGGGCGACTACGAGCAGTACTTC. This translates into CASGGDYEQYF.

This chain connects TRBV10-3 to TRBJ2-7, with 7 bases lining up with TRBD1. Germline-derived CDR1 and CDR2 are ENHRY and SYGVKD. J gave up 0 bases and V 3 bases, and 8 bases lay outside the gene matches. This CDR3 comprises 16 residues. CDR3 coding DNA: TGTGCCATCAGTGACCTAAGACAGGGCAGCTCCTACGAGCAGTACTTC. It specifies CAISDLRQGSSYEQYF.

The CDR3 sequence: CASSPATRGYGYTF. The CDR3 nucleotides read TGTGCCAGCAGCCCTGCCACCCGGGGTTATGGCTACACCTTC. J is TRBJ1-2 and V is TRBV3-1 (or the pseudogene TRBV3-2); D is unclear. CDR3 length: 14 amino acids. Trimming stripped 4 bases from V and 5 bases from J, with 14 bases between. Germline-derived CDR1 and CDR2 are LGHDT and YNNKEL (reference sequence).

The chain joins TRBV6-1 to TRBJ1-5, with D uncertain. The CDR3 is 16 residues long. CDR1 and CDR2 from the germline V gene are MNHNS and SASEGT. V lost 2 bases and J 3 bases, leaving 14 bases between the germline ends. The CDR3 DNA is TGTGCCAGCAGTGAACGAGGGCAGCTGAACAATCAGCCCCAGCATTTT. Translation gives CASSERGQLNNQPQHF.

This chain joins TRBV3-1 (or the pseudogene TRBV3-2) and TRBJ1-3, with D unclear. Deletions cut 4 bases from V and 5 bases from J, with 12 bases between. The CDR3 runs to 14 residues. Per the germline V gene, CDR1 is LGHDT and CDR2 is YNNKEL (reference sequence). The CDR3 sequence is CASSPPGGRNTIYF. DNA for the CDR3: TGTGCCAGCAGCCCACCCGGAGGGCGAAACACCATATATTTT.